These 25 T cell receptor beta chains share one sample of origin, sequenced in a study of blood T cells in healthy people across ages. With a J-beta primer mix and a sample-barcoded 5' primer, a second PCR ran roughly 6 to 11 cycles. TCRdb passed the 5' RACE reads through MiXCR, listing each CDR3 protein once. The sample lists 1.5 million to 2 million distinct CDR3 sequences; about 30% were seen once. Material: blood. The source is a woman aged 30 to 39 in good health.

The chain is built from TRBV6-5 and TRBJ1-1; D is ambiguous. V was clipped by 10 bases and J by 8 bases, with 14 bases between them. The CDR3 spans 11 residues. Germline V lookup: CDR1 MNHEY, CDR2 SVGAGI. The CDR3 DNA reads TGTGCCACCCAGCGAATCTCCGAAGCTTTCTTT. It codes for CATQRISEAFF.

For this clonotype: Relative to the germline gene, one junction end is altered; a read error may explain this. The chain uses TRBV2 and TRBJ1-5; TRBD1 might be the D (5 bases). Germline CDR1 SNHLY, CDR2 FYNNEI. The CDR3 spans 18 residues. The CDR3 sequence is CASSQWGGMRGSNRPQHF. DNA of the CDR3: TGTGCCAGCAGTCAATGGGGCGGGATGCGCGGTAGCAATCGGCCCCAGCATTTT.

The chain links TRBV5-6 to TRBJ1-2; maybe TRBD1 (6 bases). Trimming pared 3 bases from V and 2 bases from J, leaving 14 bases between. Per germline, CDR1 SGHDT and CDR2 YYEEEE. This CDR3 region has 15 residues. CDR3: CASSSLYRENYGYTF. The CDR3 region has the DNA TGTGCCAGCAGCTCACTGTACAGGGAGAACTATGGCTACACCTTC.

There are a few counts of this clonotype. The V gene is TRBV9, the J gene TRBJ1-2, with D tentatively TRBD1 (5 bases). V was pared by 7 bases and J by 8 bases, with 18 bases between. The germline gives CDR1 SGDLS, CDR2 YYNGEE. CDR3 length equals 13 residues. CDR3 amino acids: CASHSAGAVGYTF. The CDR3, as DNA: TGTGCCAGCCATTCGGCCGGGGCAGTCGGCTACACCTTC.

This clonotype was counted only a few times. V and J are TRBV9 and TRBJ1-2; tentative D call: TRBD1 (5 bases). Trimming shortened V by 3 bases and J by 4 bases, and 7 bases separated the two germline ends. The germline gives CDR1 SGDLS, CDR2 YYNGEE. The CDR3 spans 12 residues. Here the CDR3 reads CASSGDLYGYTF. The DNA of the CDR3 is TGTGCCAGCAGCGGGGACCTCTATGGCTACACCTTC.

The rearrangement joins TRBV28 to TRBJ2-1; D possibly corresponds to TRBD1 (5 bases). This CDR3 spans 14 amino acids. Germline V CDR1 and CDR2: MDHEN, SYDVKM. V lost 2 bases to trimming and J lost 8 bases, with 13 bases between them. CDR3 residues: CASSLGEGAHEQFF. CDR3 nucleotide sequence: TGTGCCAGCAGTTTAGGCGAAGGGGCGCATGAGCAGTTCTTC.

This rearrangement joins TRBV5-1 to TRBJ2-6, with D maybe TRBD1 (6 bases). Germline V gives CDR1 SGHRS, CDR2 YFSETQ. Trimming left V 2 bases short and J 2 bases short, with 8 bases between. The CDR3 loop spans 15 amino acids. The CDR3 sequence: CASSFRDTGANVLTF. The CDR3 bases are TGCGCCAGCAGCTTCAGGGACACTGGGGCCAACGTCCTGACTTTC. Together with reference TRBV5-1 and TRBJ2-6, the CDR3 gives the full variable domain: KAGVTQTPRYLIKTRGQQVTLSCSPISGHRSVSWYQQTPGQGLQFLFEYFSETQRNKGNFPGRFSGRQFSNSRSEMNVSTLELGDSALYLCASSFRDTGANVLTFGAGSRLTVL.

This clonotype was detected only once. Possible read error: a much larger clone is one base away. The rearrangement uses TRBV12-3 or TRBV12-4 and TRBJ1-2, with a weak D call TRBD1 (5 bases). V dropped 5 bases and J dropped 4 bases, with 11 bases sitting between them. There are 13 residues in the CDR3. The CDR3 sequence is CASSNDRGYGYTF. For the CDR3, the DNA is TGTGCCAGCAGTAATGACAGAGGCTATGGCTACACCTTC.

In its sample, this clonotype was seen many times. V gene TRBV29-1 combines with J gene TRBJ2-1; D possibly corresponds to TRBD1 (6 bases). V lost 6 bases to trimming and J lost 1 base, with 19 bases between them. The CDR3 consists of 16 residues. Germline V gene sequence: CDR1 SQVTM, CDR2 ANQGSEA. The CDR3 reads CSVTRGPTNSYNEQFF. In nucleotides, the CDR3 is TGCAGCGTGACCAGGGGCCCCACGAATTCCTACAATGAGCAGTTCTTC.

In its sample, this clonotype was seen many times. The rearrangement joins TRBV7-9 to TRBJ2-7; 7 bases agree with TRBD1. Germline lookup yields CDR1 SEHNR and CDR2 FQNEAQ (reference sequence). The length of the CDR3 is 14 residues. V shed 2 bases, J shed 6 bases, and the junction held 7 bases outside the gene matches. In DNA, the CDR3 is TGTGCCAGCAGCTTACCGGGACAGAGAACCGAGCAGTACTTC. Translated: CASSLPGQRTEQYF.

The chain has TRBV20-1 and TRBJ1-5, with D uncertain. Germline loops: CDR1 DFQATT, CDR2 SNEGSKA (reference sequence). The CDR3 spans 15 residues. Trimming removed 0 bases from V and 7 bases from J, with 16 bases in between. The CDR3 protein is CSARDVDSGGQPQHF. CDR3 coding DNA: TGCAGTGCTAGAGATGTGGATAGTGGTGGGCAGCCCCAGCATTTT.

The chain links TRBV2 to TRBJ2-1; D gene ambiguous. Germline V CDR1 and CDR2: SNHLY, FYNNEI. V was cut by 4 bases and J by 8 bases, with 12 bases left in between. This CDR3 spans 13 amino acids. CDR3 in DNA: TGTGCCAGCAGTGGAAGGGAATTCGATGAGCAGTTCTTC. It specifies CASSGREFDEQFF.

This clonotype has only a few counts. This rearrangement joins TRBV5-6 to TRBJ2-7, with TRBD1 as a possible D gene (6 bases). The CDR3 contains 14 residues. Deletions cut 4 bases from V and 2 bases from J, with 13 bases between. Germline CDR1 and CDR2: SGHDT and YYEEEE. The CDR3 nucleotides read TGTGCCAGCAGCGAGACGGACAGACCCTACGAGCAGTACTTC. Translated, it gives CASSETDRPYEQYF.

Concerning this clonotype: A much larger clone is a single base away; this may be a read error. The gene calls are TRBV15 and TRBJ2-1, with D maybe TRBD2 (6 bases). The J call may be mistaken, given a closer DNA end match to TRBJ2-7. Germline loops: CDR1 LNHNV, CDR2 YYDKDF (reference sequence). The CDR3 totals 13 residues. CDR3 sequence reads: CATGGSSYNEQYF. DNA of the CDR3: TGTGCCACCGGGGGGAGCTCCTACAATGAGCAGTACTTC.

The rearrangement joins TRBV6-4 to TRBJ2-1; D possibly corresponds to TRBD2 (6 bases). V was shortened by 5 bases and J by 4 bases, with 18 bases between the two germline ends. The CDR3 is made up of 16 amino acids. Germline V lookup: CDR1 MRHNA, CDR2 SNTAGT. The CDR3 here is CASSSTSFGTYNEQFF. CDR3 nucleotides: TGTGCCAGCAGTTCTACTAGCTTCGGGACGTACAATGAGCAGTTCTTC.

This clonotype was recorded a few times. One end of the junction fails to match germline, which may point to a read error. This chain joins TRBV29-1 and TRBJ2-2, with 11 bases matching TRBD2. CDR3 length equals 11 residues. The germline V gene encodes CDR1 SQVTM and CDR2 ANQGSEA. CDR3 sequence: CSVGSGGERFF. CDR3 bases: TGCAGCGTGGGTAGCGGGGGGGAGCGGTTTTTT.

In regard to this clonotype: Just one base apart from a much larger clone, this may be a read error. V gene TRBV5-1 combines with J gene TRBJ2-7; the D gene is possibly TRBD2 (5 bases). V shed 7 bases and J shed 9 bases, with 26 bases lying between them. The CDR3 totals 15 residues. Per the germline V gene, CDR1 is SGHRS and CDR2 is YFSETQ. This CDR3 is CASGDVRTPTSGQYF. The CDR3 coding sequence is TGCGCCAGCGGCGACGTCCGGACGCCGACGAGCGGGCAGTACTTC.

This rearrangement joins TRBV27 to TRBJ2-1; 7 nucleotides agree with TRBD1. This CDR3 has 14 residues. Per the germline V gene, CDR1 is MNHEY and CDR2 is SMNVEV (reference sequence). The trim removed 0 bases at V and 8 bases at J, leaving 4 bases unmatched. In DNA form, the CDR3 reads TGTGCCAGCAGTTTATCCGGGACAGAGGATGAGCAGTTCTTC. The encoded protein is CASSLSGTEDEQFF.

The table lists this clonotype with a few counts. The chain links TRBV29-1 to TRBJ1-4, with D uncertain. V lost 5 bases and J lost 0, with 7 bases in between. The CDR3 is 13 residues long. The germline gives CDR1 SQVTM, CDR2 ANQGSEA. The CDR3 spells CSVSRATNEKLFF. CDR3 DNA: TGCAGCGTTAGTCGGGCAACTAATGAAAAACTGTTTTTT. The full variable domain, completed using reference TRBV29-1 and TRBJ1-4, is SAVISQKPSRDICQRGTSLTIQCQVDSQVTMMFWYRQQPGQSLTLIATANQGSEATYESGFVIDKFPISRPNLTFSTLTVSNMSPEDSSIYLCSVSRATNEKLFFGSGTQLSVL.

This clonotype has a count of ten or more. The rearrangement links TRBV7-2 to TRBJ2-7, with D possibly being TRBD2 (6 bases). The CDR3 totals 12 residues. The germline V gene has CDR1 SGHTA and CDR2 FQGNSA. V was trimmed by 8 bases and J by 7 bases, leaving 15 bases between them. CDR3 sequence (DNA): TGTGCCAGCGGGAAATACGCGGGAGAGCAGTACTTC. Protein product: CASGKYAGEQYF.

The J gene is TRBJ1-1, the V gene TRBV12-3 or TRBV12-4, with TRBD1 identical over 8 bases. The CDR3 is made up of 16 amino acids. The ends lost 5 bases at V and 1 base at J; junction bases unmatched: 9. The CDR3 spells CASSPRTGSGNTEAFF. The CDR3 DNA is TGTGCCAGCAGTCCCCGGACAGGGAGCGGGAACACTGAAGCTTTCTTT.

A remark on this clonotype: One end of the junction varies from germline; a read error may be responsible. V and J are TRBV11-2 and TRBJ2-3; 9 nucleotides match TRBD1. The CDR3 is made up of 13 amino acids. CDR1 is SGHAT and CDR2 is FQNNGV in the germline V gene. Here the CDR3 reads CAGSGQGTDAQYF. Here the CDR3 DNA reads TGTGCCGGTTCCGGACAGGGGACAGATGCGCAGTATTTT.

The chain couples TRBV27 to TRBJ2-7; 7 bases agree with TRBD2. The V gene end was trimmed by 0 bases and the J gene end by 4 bases; junction bases not matched to a gene: 9. Per the germline V gene, CDR1 is MNHEY and CDR2 is SMNVEV (reference sequence). This CDR3 region has 16 residues. The CDR3 DNA is TGTGCCAGCAGTTTATCACTAGCGCCCTATCTTTACGAGCAGTACTTC. Protein: CASSLSLAPYLYEQYF.

About this clonotype: A much larger clone differs by one base, so this may be a read error. The CDR3: CASSLSDSEAFF. CDR3 DNA sequence: TGTGCCAGCAGCTTATCGGACAGTGAAGCTTTCTTT. The V call is TRBV11-2, the J call TRBJ1-1; the D gene is possibly TRBD1 (6 bases). In germline, CDR1 is SGHAT, CDR2 FQNNGV. The V end was cut by 2 bases, the J end by 7 bases, with 8 bases between. This CDR3 spans 12 amino acids.

At least ten counts were recorded for this clonotype. The chain recombines TRBV4-1 with TRBJ2-5; 9 bases agree with TRBD2. V gave up 5 bases and J gave up 0 bases; unmatched junction bases: 7. The germline V gene has CDR1 MGHRA and CDR2 YSYEKL. The length of the CDR3 is 16 residues. The CDR3 is CASSFPTSGHQETQYF. The CDR3 DNA reads TGCGCCAGCAGCTTCCCGACTAGCGGCCACCAAGAGACCCAGTACTTC.